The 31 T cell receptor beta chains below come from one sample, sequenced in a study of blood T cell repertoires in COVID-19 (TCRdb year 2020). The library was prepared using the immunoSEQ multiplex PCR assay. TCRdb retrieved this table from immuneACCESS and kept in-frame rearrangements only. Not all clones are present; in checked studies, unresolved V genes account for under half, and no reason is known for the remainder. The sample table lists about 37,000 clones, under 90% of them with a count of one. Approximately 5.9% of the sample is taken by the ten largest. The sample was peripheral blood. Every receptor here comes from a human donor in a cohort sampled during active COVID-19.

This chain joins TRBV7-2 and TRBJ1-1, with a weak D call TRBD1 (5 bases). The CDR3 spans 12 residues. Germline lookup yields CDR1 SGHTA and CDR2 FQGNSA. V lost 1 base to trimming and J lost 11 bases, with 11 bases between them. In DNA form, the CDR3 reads TGTGCCAGCAGCTTAGGGGCAGGGCGGGCTTTCTTT. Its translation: CASSLGAGRAFF.

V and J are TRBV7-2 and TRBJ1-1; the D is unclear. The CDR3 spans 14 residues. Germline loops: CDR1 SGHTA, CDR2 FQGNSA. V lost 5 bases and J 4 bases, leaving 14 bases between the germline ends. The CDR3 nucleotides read TGTGCCAGCAGCCGCGATCAGGTGGGCACTGAAGCTTTCTTT. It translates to CASSRDQVGTEAFF.

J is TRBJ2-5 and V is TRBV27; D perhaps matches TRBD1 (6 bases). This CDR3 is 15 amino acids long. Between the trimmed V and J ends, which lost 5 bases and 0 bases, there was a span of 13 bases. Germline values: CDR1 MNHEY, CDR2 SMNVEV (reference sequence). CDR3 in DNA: TGTGCCAGCAGTGACGGACAGACGTACCAAGAGACCCAGTACTTC. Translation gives CASSDGQTYQETQYF.

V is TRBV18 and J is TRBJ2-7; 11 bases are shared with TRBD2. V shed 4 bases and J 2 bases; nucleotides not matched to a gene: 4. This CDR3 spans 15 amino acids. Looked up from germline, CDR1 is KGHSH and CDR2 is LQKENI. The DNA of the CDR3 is TGTGCCAGCTCACTCGGGACTAGCGGAACCTACGAGCAGTACTTC. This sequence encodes CASSLGTSGTYEQYF. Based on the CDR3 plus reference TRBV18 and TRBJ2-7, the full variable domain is NAGVMQNPRHLVRRRGQEARLRCSPMKGHSHVYWYRQLPEEGLKFMVYLQKENIIDESGMPKERFSAEFPKEGPSILRIQQVVRGDSAAYFCASSLGTSGTYEQYFGPGTRLTVT.

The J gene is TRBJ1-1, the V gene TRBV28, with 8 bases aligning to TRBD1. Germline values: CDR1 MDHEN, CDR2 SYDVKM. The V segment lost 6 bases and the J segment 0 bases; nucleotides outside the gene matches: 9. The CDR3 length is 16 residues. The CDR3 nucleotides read TGTGCCAGCAGATACTCAGGGGGCGCCTTGAACACTGAAGCTTTCTTT. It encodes CASRYSGGALNTEAFF.

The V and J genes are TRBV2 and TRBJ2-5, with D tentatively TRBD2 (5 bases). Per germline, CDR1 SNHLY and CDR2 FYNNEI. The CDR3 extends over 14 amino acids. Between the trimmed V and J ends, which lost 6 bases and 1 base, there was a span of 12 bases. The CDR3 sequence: CASSKKRTQETQYF. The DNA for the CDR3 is TGTGCCAGCAGCAAAAAGCGGACCCAAGAGACCCAGTACTTC. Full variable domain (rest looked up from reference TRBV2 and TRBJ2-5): EPEVTQTPSHQVTQMGQEVILRCVPISNHLYFYWYRQILGQKVEFLVSFYNNEISEKSEIFDDQFSVERPDGSNFTLKIRSTKLEDSAMYFCASSKKRTQETQYFGPGTRLLVL.

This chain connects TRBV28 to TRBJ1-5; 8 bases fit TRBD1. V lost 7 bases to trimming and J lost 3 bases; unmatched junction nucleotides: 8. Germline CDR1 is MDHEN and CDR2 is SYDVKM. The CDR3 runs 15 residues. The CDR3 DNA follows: TGTGCCAGCAACCCCGGACAGGGACTCAATCAGCCCCAGCATTTT. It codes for CASNPGQGLNQPQHF.

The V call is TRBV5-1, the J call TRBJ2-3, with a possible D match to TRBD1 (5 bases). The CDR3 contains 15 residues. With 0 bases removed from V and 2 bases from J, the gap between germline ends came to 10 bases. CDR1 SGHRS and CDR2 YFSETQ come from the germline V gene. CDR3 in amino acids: CASSLVGDTTDTQYF. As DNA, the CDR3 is TGCGCCAGCAGCTTGGTAGGGGATACCACAGATACGCAGTATTTT. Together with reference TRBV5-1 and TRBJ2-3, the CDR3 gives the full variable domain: KAGVTQTPRYLIKTRGQQVTLSCSPISGHRSVSWYQQTPGQGLQFLFEYFSETQRNKGNFPGRFSGRQFSNSRSEMNVSTLELGDSALYLCASSLVGDTTDTQYFGPGTRLTVL.

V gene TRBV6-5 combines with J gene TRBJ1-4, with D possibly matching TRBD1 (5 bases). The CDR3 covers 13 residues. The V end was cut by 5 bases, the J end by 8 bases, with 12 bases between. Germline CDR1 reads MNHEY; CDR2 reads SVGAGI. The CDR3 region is CASSPRGGEKLFF. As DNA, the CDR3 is TGTGCCAGCAGTCCTCGGGGGGGGGAAAAACTGTTTTTT.

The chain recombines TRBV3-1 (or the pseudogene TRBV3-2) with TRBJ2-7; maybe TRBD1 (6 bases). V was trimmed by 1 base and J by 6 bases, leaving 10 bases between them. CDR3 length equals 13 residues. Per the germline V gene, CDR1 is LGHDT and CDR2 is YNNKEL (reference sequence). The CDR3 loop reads CASSQVTGREQYF. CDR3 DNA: TGTGCCAGCAGCCAAGTTACAGGGCGCGAGCAGTACTTC.

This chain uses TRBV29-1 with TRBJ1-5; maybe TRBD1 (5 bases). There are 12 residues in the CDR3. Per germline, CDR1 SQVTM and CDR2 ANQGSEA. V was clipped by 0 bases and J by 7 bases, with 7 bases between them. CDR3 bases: TGCAGCGTTGAAGAGGGGGGGCAGCCCCAGCATTTT. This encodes CSVEEGGQPQHF.

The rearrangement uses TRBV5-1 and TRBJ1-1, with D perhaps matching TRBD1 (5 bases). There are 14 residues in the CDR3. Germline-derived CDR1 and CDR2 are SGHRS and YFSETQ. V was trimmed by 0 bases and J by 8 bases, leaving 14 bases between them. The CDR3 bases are TGCGCCAGCAGCTTGGAATGGACATCGGCAGAAGCTTTCTTT. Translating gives CASSLEWTSAEAFF.

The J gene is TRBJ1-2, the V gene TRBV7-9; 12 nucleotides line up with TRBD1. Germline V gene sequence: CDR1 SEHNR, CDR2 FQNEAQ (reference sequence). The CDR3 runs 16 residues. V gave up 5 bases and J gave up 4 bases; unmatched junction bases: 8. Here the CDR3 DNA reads TGTGCCAGCAGCAAGGGACAGGGGGCGAGGGGCTATGGCTACACCTTC. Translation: CASSKGQGARGYGYTF. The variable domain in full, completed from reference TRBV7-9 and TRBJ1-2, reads DTGVSQNPRHKITKRGQNVTFRCDPISEHNRLYWYRQTLGQGPEFLTYFQNEAQLEKSRLLSDRFSAERPKGSFSTLEIQRTEQGDSAMYLCASSKGQGARGYGYTFGSGTRLTVV.

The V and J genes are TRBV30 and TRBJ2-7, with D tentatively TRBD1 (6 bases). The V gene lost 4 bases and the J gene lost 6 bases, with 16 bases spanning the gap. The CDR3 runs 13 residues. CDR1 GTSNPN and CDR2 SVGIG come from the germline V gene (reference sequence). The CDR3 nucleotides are TGTGCCTGGACCCTACTAGGCAGGGGCGAGCAGTACTTC. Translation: CAWTLLGRGEQYF.

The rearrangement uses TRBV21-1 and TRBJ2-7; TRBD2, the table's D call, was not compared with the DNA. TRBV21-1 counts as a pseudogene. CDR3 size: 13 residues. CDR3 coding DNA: TGTGCCAGCAGCAAAGGGGGGGCCTACGAGCAGTACTTC. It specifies CASSKGGAYEQYF.

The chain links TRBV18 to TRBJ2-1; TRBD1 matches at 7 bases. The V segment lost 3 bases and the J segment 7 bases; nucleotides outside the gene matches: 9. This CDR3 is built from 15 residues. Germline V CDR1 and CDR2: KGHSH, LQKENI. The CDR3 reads CASSPLVGQKNEQFF. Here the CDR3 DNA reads TGTGCCAGCTCACCCCTTGTGGGACAGAAAAATGAGCAGTTCTTC.

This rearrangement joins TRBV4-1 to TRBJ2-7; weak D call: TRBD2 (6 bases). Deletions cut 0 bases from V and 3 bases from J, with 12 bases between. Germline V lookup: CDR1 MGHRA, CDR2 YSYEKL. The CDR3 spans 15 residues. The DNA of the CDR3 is TGCGCCAGCAGCCAAGACCAAGGGAGGCGCTACGAGCAGTACTTC. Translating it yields CASSQDQGRRYEQYF.

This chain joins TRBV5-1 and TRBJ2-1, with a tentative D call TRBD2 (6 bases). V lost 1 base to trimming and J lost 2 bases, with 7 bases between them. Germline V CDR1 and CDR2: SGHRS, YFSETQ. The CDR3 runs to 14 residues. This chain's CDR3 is CASSLREAYNEQFF. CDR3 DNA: TGCGCCAGCAGCTTGAGGGAGGCCTACAATGAGCAGTTCTTC.

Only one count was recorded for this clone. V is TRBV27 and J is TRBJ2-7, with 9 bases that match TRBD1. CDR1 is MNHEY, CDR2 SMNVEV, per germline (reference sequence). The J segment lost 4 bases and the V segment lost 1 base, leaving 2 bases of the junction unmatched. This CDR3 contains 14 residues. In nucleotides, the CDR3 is TGTGCCAGCAGTTTATACGGGACAGGGTACGAGCAGTACTTC. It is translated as CASSLYGTGYEQYF.

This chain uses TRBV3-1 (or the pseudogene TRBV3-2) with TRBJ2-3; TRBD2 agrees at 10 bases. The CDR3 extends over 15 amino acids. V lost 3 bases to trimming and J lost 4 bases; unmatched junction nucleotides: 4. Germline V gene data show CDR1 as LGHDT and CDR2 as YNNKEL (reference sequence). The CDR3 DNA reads TGTGCCAGCAGCCAGAGCGGGGGGGCCCCAGATACGCAGTATTTT. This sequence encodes CASSQSGGAPDTQYF.

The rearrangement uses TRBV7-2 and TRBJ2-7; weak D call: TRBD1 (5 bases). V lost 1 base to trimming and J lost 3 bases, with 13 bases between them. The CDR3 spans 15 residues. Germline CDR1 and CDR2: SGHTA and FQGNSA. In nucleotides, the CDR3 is TGTGCCAGCAGCTTAGGACAGCCGGGCATCTACGAGCAGTACTTC. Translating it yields CASSLGQPGIYEQYF.

For the CDR3, the DNA is TGCGCCAGCAGCCCCGGACTAGCGGGAGGGCCATACGAGCAGTACTTC. Encoded protein: CASSPGLAGGPYEQYF. V and J are TRBV4-3 and TRBJ2-7; 15 bases agree with TRBD2. The trim removed 4 bases at V and 4 bases at J, leaving 5 bases unmatched. CDR3 size: 16 residues. Germline V gene lookup returns CDR1 LGHNA and CDR2 YSLEER.

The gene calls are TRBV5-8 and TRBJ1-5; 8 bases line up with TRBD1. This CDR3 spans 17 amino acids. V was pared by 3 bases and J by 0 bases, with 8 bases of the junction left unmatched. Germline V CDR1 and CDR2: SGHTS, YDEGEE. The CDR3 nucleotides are TGTGCCAGCAGCTGGAGGTCAGGGGGCAATAGCAATCAGCCCCAGCATTTT. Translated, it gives CASSWRSGGNSNQPQHF.

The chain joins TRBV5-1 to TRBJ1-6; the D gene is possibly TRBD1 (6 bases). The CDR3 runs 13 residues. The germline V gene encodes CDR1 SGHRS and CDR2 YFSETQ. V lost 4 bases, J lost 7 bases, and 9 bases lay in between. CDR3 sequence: CASSPGQNSPLHF. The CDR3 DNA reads TGCGCCAGCAGCCCCGGACAGAATTCACCCCTCCACTTT.

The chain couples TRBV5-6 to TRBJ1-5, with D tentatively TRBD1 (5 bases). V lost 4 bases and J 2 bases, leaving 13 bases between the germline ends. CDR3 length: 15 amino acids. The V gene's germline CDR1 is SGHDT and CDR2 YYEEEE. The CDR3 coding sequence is TGTGCCAGCAGCCTTTCGGCGGGACGCAATCAGCCCCAGCATTTT. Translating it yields CASSLSAGRNQPQHF. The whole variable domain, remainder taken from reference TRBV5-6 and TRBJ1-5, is DAGVTQSPTHLIKTRGQQVTLRCSPKSGHDTVSWYQQALGQGPQFIFQYYEEEERQRGNFPDRFSGHQFPNYSSELNVNALLLGDSALYLCASSLSAGRNQPQHFGDGTRLSIL.

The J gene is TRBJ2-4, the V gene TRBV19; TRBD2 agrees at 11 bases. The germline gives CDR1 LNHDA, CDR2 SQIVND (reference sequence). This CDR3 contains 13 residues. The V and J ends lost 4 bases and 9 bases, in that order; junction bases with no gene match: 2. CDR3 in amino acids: CASSKGLAAIQYF. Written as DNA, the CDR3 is TGTGCCAGTAGTAAGGGACTAGCGGCCATTCAGTACTTC.

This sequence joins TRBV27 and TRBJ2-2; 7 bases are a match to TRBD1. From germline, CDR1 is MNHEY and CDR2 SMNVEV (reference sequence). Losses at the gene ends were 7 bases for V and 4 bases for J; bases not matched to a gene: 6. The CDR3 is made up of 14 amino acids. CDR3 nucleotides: TGTGCCAGCAAGCGACAGGGCCTCACCGGGGAGCTGTTTTTT. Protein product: CASKRQGLTGELFF.

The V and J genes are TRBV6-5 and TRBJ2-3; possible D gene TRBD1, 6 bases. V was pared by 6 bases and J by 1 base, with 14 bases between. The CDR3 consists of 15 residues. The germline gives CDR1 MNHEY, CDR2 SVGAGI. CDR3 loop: CASRPTGSGTDTQYF. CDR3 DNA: TGTGCCAGCAGGCCTACAGGGTCGGGCACAGATACGCAGTATTTT.

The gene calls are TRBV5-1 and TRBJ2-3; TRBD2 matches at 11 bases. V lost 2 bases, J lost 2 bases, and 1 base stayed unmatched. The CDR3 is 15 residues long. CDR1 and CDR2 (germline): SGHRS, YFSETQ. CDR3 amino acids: CASSLLAGVTDTQYF. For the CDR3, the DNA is TGCGCCAGCAGCTTACTAGCGGGAGTCACAGATACGCAGTATTTT.

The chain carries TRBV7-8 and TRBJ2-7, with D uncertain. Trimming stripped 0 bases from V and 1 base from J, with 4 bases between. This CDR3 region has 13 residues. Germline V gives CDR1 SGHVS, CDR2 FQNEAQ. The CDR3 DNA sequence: TGTGCCAGCAGCTTAGCTGAGTCCTACGAGCAGTACTTC. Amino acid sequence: CASSLAESYEQYF.

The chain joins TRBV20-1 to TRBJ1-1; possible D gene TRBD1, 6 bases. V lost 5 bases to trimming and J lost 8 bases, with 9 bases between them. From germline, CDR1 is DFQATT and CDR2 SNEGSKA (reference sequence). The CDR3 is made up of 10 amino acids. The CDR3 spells CSALDREAFF. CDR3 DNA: TGCAGTGCTCTCGACAGGGAAGCTTTCTTT.